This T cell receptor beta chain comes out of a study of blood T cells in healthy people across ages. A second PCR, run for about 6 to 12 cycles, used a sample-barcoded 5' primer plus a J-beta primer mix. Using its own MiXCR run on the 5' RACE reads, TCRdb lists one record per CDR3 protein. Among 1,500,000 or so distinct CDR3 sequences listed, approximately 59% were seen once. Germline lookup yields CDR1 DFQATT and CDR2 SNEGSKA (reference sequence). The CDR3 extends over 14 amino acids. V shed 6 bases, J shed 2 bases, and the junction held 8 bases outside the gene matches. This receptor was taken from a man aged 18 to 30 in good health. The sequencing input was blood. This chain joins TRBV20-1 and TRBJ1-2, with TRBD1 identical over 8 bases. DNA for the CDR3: TGCAGTGCCCCCCGGAGACAGGGGAACTATGGCTACACCTTC. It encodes CSAPRRQGNYGYTF.